Following are 17 T cell receptor beta chains from one sample sequenced in a study of shared clonotypes between healthy human individuals. TCRdb's table, derived via immunoSEQ multiplex PCR, lists solely in-frame clones and lacks some. The table lists about 2.1 million clones, over 85% of them singletons. Cells designated naive CD8 were CD45RO-negative and were positively selected for CCR7, with terminally differentiated effector memory CD45RA+ cells excluded. The sequenced sample was naive CD8+ T cells from PBMCs. These receptor sequences come from a man younger than 35 in good health. Some clones in this sample may be carry-over from other donors' samples.

The V gene is TRBV6-5, the J gene TRBJ2-7, with D possibly matching TRBD1 (5 bases). CDR1 and CDR2 from the germline V gene are MNHEY and SVGAGI. CDR3 length equals 13 residues. Deletions cut 8 bases from V and 1 base from J, with 12 bases between. The CDR3 DNA sequence: TGTGCCAGCGAACAGGATATATCCTACGAGCAGTACTTC. Its translation: CASEQDISYEQYF.

The J gene is TRBJ2-7, the V gene TRBV5-6; D possibly corresponds to TRBD1 (6 bases). Deletions cut 1 base from V and 0 bases from J, with 14 bases between. Germline lookup yields CDR1 SGHDT and CDR2 YYEEEE. This CDR3 is built from 16 residues. This CDR3 reads CASSLQGQSFSYEQYF. The DNA of the CDR3 is TGTGCCAGCAGCTTGCAAGGACAGAGTTTCTCCTACGAGCAGTACTTC.

This chain connects TRBV27 to TRBJ2-6, with 7 bases lining up with TRBD2. The germline CDR1 and CDR2 sequences are MNHEY and SMNVEV (reference sequence). This CDR3 spans 17 amino acids. V shed 3 bases, J shed 5 bases, and the junction held 10 bases outside the gene matches. Here the CDR3 reads CASSFSGGGRWANVLTF. Here the CDR3 DNA reads TGTGCCAGCAGTTTTTCTGGGGGGGGTCGGTGGGCCAACGTCCTGACTTTC.

The rearrangement links TRBV18 to TRBJ2-5; D ambiguous. Trimming took off 3 bases at V and 5 bases at J, with 10 bases between the two ends. Per the germline V gene, CDR1 is KGHSH and CDR2 is LQKENI. The CDR3 is 13 residues long. The CDR3 DNA reads as TGTGCCAGCTCACCGGGTCGGCACGAGACCCAGTACTTC. Encoded protein: CASSPGRHETQYF.

The V call is TRBV18, the J call TRBJ2-7; D is unresolved. The CDR3 covers 14 residues. Germline V gene data show CDR1 as KGHSH and CDR2 as LQKENI. V was clipped by 3 bases and J by 0 bases, with 9 bases between them. DNA for the CDR3: TGTGCCAGCTCACCGGGAAAAATCTCCTACGAGCAGTACTTC. The encoded protein is CASSPGKISYEQYF.

This clone has a handful of counts. This chain uses TRBV19 with TRBJ2-1, with 7 bases that match TRBD1. V shed 5 bases, J shed 4 bases, and the junction held 14 bases outside the gene matches. Germline loops: CDR1 LNHDA, CDR2 SQIVND (reference sequence). This CDR3 has 17 residues. The CDR3 loop is CASSSYLRDRTYNEQFF. CDR3 bases: TGTGCCAGTAGTTCCTACCTCCGGGACAGAACTTACAATGAGCAGTTCTTC.

V is TRBV7-9 and J is TRBJ2-7, with D possibly being TRBD2 (5 bases). CDR1 and CDR2 from the germline V gene are SEHNR and FQNEAQ (reference sequence). The length of the CDR3 is 14 residues. With 5 bases removed from V and 5 bases from J, the gap between germline ends came to 16 bases. Here the CDR3 DNA reads TGTGCCAGCAGCCGCCCTTTGAGGGAAGACGAGCAGTACTTC. Protein product: CASSRPLREDEQYF.

Turning to this clone: The identical CDR3 is also encoded by other nucleotide sequences in the sample. The genes are TRBV6-4 and TRBJ2-1; TRBD2 matches at 11 bases. CDR3 length: 15 residues. Germline CDR1 reads MRHNA; CDR2 reads SNTAGT. Trimming removed 0 bases from V and 7 bases from J; junction bases left unmatched: 2. In DNA, the CDR3 is TGTGCCAGCAGTGACTCCGGGACTAGCGGTAATGAGCAGTTCTTC. Translated, it gives CASSDSGTSGNEQFF.

The V gene is TRBV29-1, the J gene TRBJ1-1; D not certain. This CDR3 spans 12 amino acids. Germline V lookup: CDR1 SQVTM, CDR2 ANQGSEA. Trimming took 3 bases from V and 4 from J, leaving 9 bases between them. CDR3 region: CSVEGSFTEAFF. CDR3 nucleotide sequence: TGCAGCGTTGAGGGGAGTTTCACTGAAGCTTTCTTT.

V gene TRBV10-1 combines with J gene TRBJ2-2; D gene uncertain. This CDR3 contains 12 residues. Germline V gene lookup returns CDR1 WNHNN and CDR2 SYGVQD (reference sequence). The V and J ends lost 6 bases and 4 bases respectively, with 6 bases between them. The CDR3 DNA follows: TGCGCCAGCAGCGGGCTCACCGGGGAGCTGTTTTTT. Its translation is CASSGLTGELFF.

The gene calls are TRBV19 and TRBJ1-2, with D maybe TRBD1 (5 bases). The V and J ends lost 2 bases and 0 bases respectively, with 16 bases between them. The germline V gene encodes CDR1 LNHDA and CDR2 SQIVND (reference sequence). This CDR3 is 17 amino acids long. The CDR3 DNA is TGTGCCAGTAGTATAAATTTCGGGGGATCAGCTAACTATGGCTACACCTTC. It codes for CASSINFGGSANYGYTF.

With respect to this clone: The sample carries other DNA sequences with the same CDR3. J is TRBJ2-7 and V is TRBV28; the D is unclear. Germline V CDR1 and CDR2: MDHEN, SYDVKM. V was clipped by 5 bases and J by 3 bases, with 8 bases between them. CDR3 size: 12 residues. The CDR3 region is CASSPTDYEQYF. The CDR3 DNA follows: TGTGCCAGCAGTCCTACCGACTACGAGCAGTACTTC.

The chain joins TRBV9 to TRBJ2-2; TRBD1 matches at 10 bases. V lost 4 bases, J lost 5 bases, and 14 bases stayed unmatched. The V gene's germline CDR1 is SGDLS and CDR2 YYNGEE. CDR3 length: 18 amino acids. This chain's CDR3 is CASSTSRDRGVGTGELFF. In DNA form, the CDR3 reads TGTGCCAGCAGCACCAGCCGGGACAGGGGAGTGGGGACCGGGGAGCTGTTTTTT.

The rearrangement uses TRBV19 and TRBJ2-2; D is unclear. This CDR3 is built from 16 residues. Per the germline V gene, CDR1 is LNHDA and CDR2 is SQIVND (reference sequence). Trimming removed 3 bases at V and 9 bases at J, with 20 bases between. CDR3 sequence (DNA): TGTGCCAGTAGTATTTGGTCAATCGGTGGCATCAGGGAGCTGTTTTTT. The encoded protein is CASSIWSIGGIRELFF.

Turning to this clone: Other DNA sequences in this specimen translate into the identical CDR3. V is TRBV7-9 and J is TRBJ2-5; D is perhaps TRBD2 (7 bases). Looked up from germline, CDR1 is SEHNR and CDR2 is FQNEAQ (reference sequence). The CDR3 consists of 14 residues. V lost 0 bases to trimming and J lost 5 bases, with 10 bases between them. Here the CDR3 DNA reads TGTGCCAGCAGCTTAGCGGGAGGGGGTGAGACCCAGTACTTC. It is translated as CASSLAGGGETQYF.

The chain is built from TRBV27 and TRBJ1-2; 10 bases agree with TRBD1. This CDR3 has 17 residues. Germline V lookup: CDR1 MNHEY, CDR2 SMNVEV (reference sequence). V was pared by 5 bases and J by 9 bases, with 18 bases of the junction left unmatched. The CDR3 coding sequence is TGTGCCAGCAGTCCAAGTCGGGACAGGGGCGCTCGGGGTCGCTACACCTTC. It encodes CASSPSRDRGARGRYTF.

This chain uses TRBV7-2 with TRBJ1-5, with D possibly matching TRBD1 (5 bases). Trimming took 5 bases from V and 3 from J, leaving 14 bases between them. CDR1 and CDR2 from the germline V gene are SGHTA and FQGNSA. The CDR3 has 15 residues. The CDR3 sequence: CASSVWDAFNQPQHF. CDR3 sequence (DNA): TGTGCCAGCAGCGTATGGGACGCTTTCAATCAGCCCCAGCATTTT.